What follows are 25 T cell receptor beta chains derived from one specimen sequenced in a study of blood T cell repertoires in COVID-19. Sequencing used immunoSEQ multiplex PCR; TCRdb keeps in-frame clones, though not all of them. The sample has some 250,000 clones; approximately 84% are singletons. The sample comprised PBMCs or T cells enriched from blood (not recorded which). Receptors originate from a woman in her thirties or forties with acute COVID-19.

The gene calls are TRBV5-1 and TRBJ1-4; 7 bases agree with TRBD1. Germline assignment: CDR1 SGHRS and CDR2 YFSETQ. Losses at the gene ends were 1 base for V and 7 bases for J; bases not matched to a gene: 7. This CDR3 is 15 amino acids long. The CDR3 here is CASSLSETGTEKLFF. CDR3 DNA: TGCGCCAGCAGCTTGTCAGAGACAGGGACTGAAAAACTGTTTTTT. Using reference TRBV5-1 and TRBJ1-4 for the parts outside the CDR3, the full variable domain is KAGVTQTPRYLIKTRGQQVTLSCSPISGHRSVSWYQQTPGQGLQFLFEYFSETQRNKGNFPGRFSGRQFSNSRSEMNVSTLELGDSALYLCASSLSETGTEKLFFGSGTQLSVL.

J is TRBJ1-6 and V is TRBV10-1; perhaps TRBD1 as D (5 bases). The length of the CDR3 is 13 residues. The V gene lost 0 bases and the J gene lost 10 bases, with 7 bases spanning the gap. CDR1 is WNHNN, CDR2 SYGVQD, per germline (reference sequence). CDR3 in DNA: TGCGCCAGCAGTGAGTCAGGGGCCTCACCCCTCCACTTT. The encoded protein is CASSESGASPLHF.

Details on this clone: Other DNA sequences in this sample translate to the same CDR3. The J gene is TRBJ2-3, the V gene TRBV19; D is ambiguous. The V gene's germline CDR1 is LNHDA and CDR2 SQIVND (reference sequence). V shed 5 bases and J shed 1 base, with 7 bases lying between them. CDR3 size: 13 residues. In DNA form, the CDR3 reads TGTGCCAGTAGTCTTACAGGCACAGATACGCAGTATTTT. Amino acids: CASSLTGTDTQYF.

This chain's CDR3 is CASSLGASGSTDTQYF. As DNA, the CDR3 is TGCGCCAGCAGCTTGGGGGCTAGCGGGAGCACAGATACGCAGTATTTT. The chain uses TRBV5-1 and TRBJ2-3; 8 bases agree with TRBD2. The J segment lost 0 bases and the V segment lost 0 bases, leaving 3 bases of the junction unmatched. Germline assignment: CDR1 SGHRS and CDR2 YFSETQ. This CDR3 region has 16 residues.

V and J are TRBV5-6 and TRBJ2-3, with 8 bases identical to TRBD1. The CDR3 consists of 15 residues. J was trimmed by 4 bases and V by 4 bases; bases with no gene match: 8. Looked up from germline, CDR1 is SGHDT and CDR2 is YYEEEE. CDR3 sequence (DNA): TGTGCCAGCAGCAAACGGACAGGGCAGGCAGATACGCAGTATTTT. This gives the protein CASSKRTGQADTQYF.

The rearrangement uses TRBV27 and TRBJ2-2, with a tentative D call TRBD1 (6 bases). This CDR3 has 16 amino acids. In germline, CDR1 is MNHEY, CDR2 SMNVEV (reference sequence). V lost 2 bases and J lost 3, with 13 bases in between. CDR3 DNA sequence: TGTGCCAGCAGTTTAACTTGGCAGGGGTACACCGGGGAGCTGTTTTTT. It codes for CASSLTWQGYTGELFF.

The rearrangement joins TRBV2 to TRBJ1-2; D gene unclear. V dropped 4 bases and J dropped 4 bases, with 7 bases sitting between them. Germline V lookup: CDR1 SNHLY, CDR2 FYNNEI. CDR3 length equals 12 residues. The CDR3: CASSAGSYGYTF. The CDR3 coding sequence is TGTGCCAGCAGTGCGGGGTCCTATGGCTACACCTTC.

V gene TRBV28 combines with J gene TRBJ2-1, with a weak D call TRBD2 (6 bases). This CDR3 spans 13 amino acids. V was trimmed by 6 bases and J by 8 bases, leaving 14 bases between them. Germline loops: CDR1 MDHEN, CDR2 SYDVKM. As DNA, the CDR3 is TGTGCCAGCAGCCCGGAGGGCCAGGATGAGCAGTTCTTC. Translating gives CASSPEGQDEQFF.

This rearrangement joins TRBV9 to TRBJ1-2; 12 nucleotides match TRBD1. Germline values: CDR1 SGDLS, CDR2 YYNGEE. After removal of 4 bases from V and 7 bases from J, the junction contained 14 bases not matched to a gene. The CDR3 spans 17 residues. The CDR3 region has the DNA TGTGCCAGCAGCTACTACCAGGGGGGACAGGGGGCGTCTGGCTACACCTTC. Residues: CASSYYQGGQGASGYTF.

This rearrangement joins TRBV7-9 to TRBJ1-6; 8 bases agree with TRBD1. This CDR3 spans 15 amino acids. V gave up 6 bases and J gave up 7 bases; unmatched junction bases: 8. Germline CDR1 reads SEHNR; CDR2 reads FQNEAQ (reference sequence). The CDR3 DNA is TGTGCCAGCAGGAGCGAGACAGGGGACAATTCACCCCTCCACTTT. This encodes CASRSETGDNSPLHF. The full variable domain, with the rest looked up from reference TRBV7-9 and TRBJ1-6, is DTGVSQNPRHKITKRGQNVTFRCDPISEHNRLYWYRQTLGQGPEFLTYFQNEAQLEKSRLLSDRFSAERPKGSFSTLEIQRTEQGDSAMYLCASRSETGDNSPLHFGNGTRLTVT.

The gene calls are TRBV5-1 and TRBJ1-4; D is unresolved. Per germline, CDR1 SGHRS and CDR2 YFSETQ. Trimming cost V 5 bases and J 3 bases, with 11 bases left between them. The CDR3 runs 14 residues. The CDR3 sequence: CASRTSSANEKLFF. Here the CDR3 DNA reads TGCGCCAGCAGGACGAGCAGCGCTAATGAAAAACTGTTTTTT. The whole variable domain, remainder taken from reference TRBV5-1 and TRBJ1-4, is KAGVTQTPRYLIKTRGQQVTLSCSPISGHRSVSWYQQTPGQGLQFLFEYFSETQRNKGNFPGRFSGRQFSNSRSEMNVSTLELGDSALYLCASRTSSANEKLFFGSGTQLSVL.

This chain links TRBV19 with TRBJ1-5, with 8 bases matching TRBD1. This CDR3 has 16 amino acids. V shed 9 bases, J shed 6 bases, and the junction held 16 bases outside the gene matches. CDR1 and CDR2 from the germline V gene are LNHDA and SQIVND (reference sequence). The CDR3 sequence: CASQYTRQGRTQPQHF. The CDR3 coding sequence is TGTGCCAGCCAATACACCCGACAGGGGAGGACTCAGCCCCAGCATTTT. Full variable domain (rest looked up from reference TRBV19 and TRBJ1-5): DGGITQSPKYLFRKEGQNVTLSCEQNLNHDAMYWYRQDPGQGLRLIYYSQIVNDFQKGDIAEGYSVSREKKESFPLTVTSAQKNPTAFYLCASQYTRQGRTQPQHFGDGTRLSIL.

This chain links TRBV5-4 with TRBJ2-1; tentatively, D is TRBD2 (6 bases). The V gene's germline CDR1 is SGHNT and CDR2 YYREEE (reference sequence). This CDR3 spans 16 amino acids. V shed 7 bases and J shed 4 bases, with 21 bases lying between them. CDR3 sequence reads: CASSTPSALMYNEQFF. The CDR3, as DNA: TGTGCCAGCTCTACTCCTAGCGCTCTTATGTACAATGAGCAGTTCTTC.

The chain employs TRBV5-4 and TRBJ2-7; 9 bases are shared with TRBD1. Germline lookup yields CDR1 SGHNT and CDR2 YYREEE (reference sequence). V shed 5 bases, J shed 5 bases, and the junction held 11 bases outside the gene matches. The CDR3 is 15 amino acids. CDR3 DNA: TGTGCCAGCAGGGACGCCGGGACAGGGTTCGACGAGCAGTACTTC. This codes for CASRDAGTGFDEQYF.

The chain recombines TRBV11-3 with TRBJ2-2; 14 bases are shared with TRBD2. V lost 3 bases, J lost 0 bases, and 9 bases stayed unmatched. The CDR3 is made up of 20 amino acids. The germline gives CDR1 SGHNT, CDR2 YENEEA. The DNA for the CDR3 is TGTGCCAGCAGCTTCCCCCCATTGACTAGCGGGAGGGCGAACACCGGGGAGCTGTTTTTT. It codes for CASSFPPLTSGRANTGELFF.

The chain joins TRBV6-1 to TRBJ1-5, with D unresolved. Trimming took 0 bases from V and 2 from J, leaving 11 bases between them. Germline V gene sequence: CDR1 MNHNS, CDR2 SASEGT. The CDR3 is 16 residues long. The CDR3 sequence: CASSEAGRAGNQPQHF. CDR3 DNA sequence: TGTGCCAGCAGTGAAGCAGGGAGGGCGGGCAATCAGCCCCAGCATTTT.

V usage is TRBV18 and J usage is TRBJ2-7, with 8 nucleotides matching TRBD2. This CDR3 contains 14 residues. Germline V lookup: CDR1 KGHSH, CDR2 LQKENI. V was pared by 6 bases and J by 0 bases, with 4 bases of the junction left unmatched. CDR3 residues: CASSAGTSSYEQYF. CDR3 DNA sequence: TGTGCCAGCTCGGCCGGGACTAGCTCCTACGAGCAGTACTTC.

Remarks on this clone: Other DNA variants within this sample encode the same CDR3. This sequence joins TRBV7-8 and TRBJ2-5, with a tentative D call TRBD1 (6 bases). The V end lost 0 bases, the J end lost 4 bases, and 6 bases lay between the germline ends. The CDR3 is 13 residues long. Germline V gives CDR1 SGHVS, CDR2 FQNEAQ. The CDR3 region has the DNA TGTGCCAGCAGCTTAGCAGGGGGAGAGACCCAGTACTTC. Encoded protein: CASSLAGGETQYF.

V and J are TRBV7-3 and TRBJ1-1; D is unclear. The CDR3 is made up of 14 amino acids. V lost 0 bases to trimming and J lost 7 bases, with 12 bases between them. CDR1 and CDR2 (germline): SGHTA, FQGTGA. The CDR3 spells CASSLTPGNGEAFF. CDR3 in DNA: TGTGCCAGCAGCTTAACGCCCGGGAACGGTGAAGCTTTCTTT. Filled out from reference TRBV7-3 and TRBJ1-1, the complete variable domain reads GAGVSQTPSNKVTEKGKYVELRCDPISGHTALYWYRQSLGQGPEFLIYFQGTGAADDSGLPNDRFFAVRPEGSVSTLKIQRTERGDSAVYLCASSLTPGNGEAFFGQGTRLTVV.

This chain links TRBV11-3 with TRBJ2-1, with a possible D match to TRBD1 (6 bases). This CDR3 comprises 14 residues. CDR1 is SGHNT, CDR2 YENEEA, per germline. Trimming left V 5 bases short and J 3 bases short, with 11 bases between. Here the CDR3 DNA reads TGTGCCAGCAGCCCGACGGACAGCTACAATGAGCAGTTCTTC. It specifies CASSPTDSYNEQFF.

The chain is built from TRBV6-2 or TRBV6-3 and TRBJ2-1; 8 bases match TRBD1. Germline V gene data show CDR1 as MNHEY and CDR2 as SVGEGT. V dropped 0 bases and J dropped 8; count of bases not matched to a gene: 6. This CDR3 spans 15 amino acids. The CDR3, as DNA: TGTGCCAGCAGTTACTCAAGACAGGGGAACGATGAGCAGTTCTTC. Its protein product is CASSYSRQGNDEQFF.

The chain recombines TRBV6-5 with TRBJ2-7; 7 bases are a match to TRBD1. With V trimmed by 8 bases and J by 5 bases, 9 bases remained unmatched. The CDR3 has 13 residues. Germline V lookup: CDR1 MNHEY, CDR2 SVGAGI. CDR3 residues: CASGRTGRDEQYF. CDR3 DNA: TGTGCCAGCGGACGGACAGGCCGCGACGAGCAGTACTTC.

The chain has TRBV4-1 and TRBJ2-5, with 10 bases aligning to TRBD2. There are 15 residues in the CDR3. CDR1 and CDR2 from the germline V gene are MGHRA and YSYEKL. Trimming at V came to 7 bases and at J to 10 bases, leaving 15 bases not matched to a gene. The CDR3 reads CASTSSETEREGQYF. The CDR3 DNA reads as TGCGCCAGCACCTCGTCTGAGACAGAGCGGGAGGGCCAGTACTTC.

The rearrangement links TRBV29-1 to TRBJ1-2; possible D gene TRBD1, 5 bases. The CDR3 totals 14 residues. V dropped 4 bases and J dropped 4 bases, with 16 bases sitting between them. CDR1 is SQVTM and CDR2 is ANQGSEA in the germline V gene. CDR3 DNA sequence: TGCAGCGTTGCCCCTCCCCGGGGGTCCTATGGCTACACCTTC. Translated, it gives CSVAPPRGSYGYTF.

This CDR3 is CATSDKPGKKDEQFF. CDR3 coding DNA: TGTGCCACCAGTGACAAACCCGGGAAAAAGGATGAGCAGTTCTTC. V usage is TRBV24-1 and J usage is TRBJ2-1; perhaps TRBD2 as D (5 bases). The germline CDR1 and CDR2 sequences are KGHDR and SFDVKD. The CDR3 totals 15 residues. The germline V and J ends were trimmed by 4 bases and 8 bases, with 17 bases remaining between them.